The 19 T cell receptor beta chains in this list originate from one sample, sequenced in a study of T cells after posttransplantation cyclophosphamide. Produced via immunoSEQ multiplex PCR; TCRdb's table is partial and in-frame only. The sample records some 64,000 clones, 93% being singletons. Input material: PBMCs. Source of these receptors: a woman in her twenties or thirties in good health and a related stem cell transplant donor.

The gene calls are TRBV4-2 and TRBJ2-7; the D is unclear. The CDR3 runs to 14 residues. Looked up from germline, CDR1 is LGHNA and CDR2 is YNFKEQ. V was cut by 0 bases and J by 7 bases, with 13 bases left in between. Here the CDR3 reads CASSQDLAEGEQYF. The CDR3 bases are TGTGCCAGCAGCCAAGATCTGGCTGAAGGTGAGCAGTACTTC.

About this clone: This specimen includes other DNA sequences encoding the same CDR3. The chain joins TRBV27 to TRBJ2-1; D is tentatively TRBD1 or TRBD2 (5 bases each). Trimming took off 2 bases at V and 4 bases at J, with 6 bases between the two ends. The CDR3 is made up of 13 amino acids. Per germline, CDR1 MNHEY and CDR2 SMNVEV (reference sequence). CDR3 protein: CASSLGGYNEQFF. Written as DNA, the CDR3 is TGTGCCAGCAGTTTAGGGGGTTACAATGAGCAGTTCTTC.

V usage is TRBV5-6 and J usage is TRBJ1-2; TRBD1 is a possible D gene (6 bases). Germline V gene data show CDR1 as SGHDT and CDR2 as YYEEEE. With 4 bases removed from V and 4 bases from J, the gap between germline ends came to 20 bases. This CDR3 contains 16 residues. CDR3 in amino acids: CASSTATGRSIYGYTF. CDR3 nucleotide sequence: TGTGCCAGCAGCACAGCCACAGGGAGATCCATCTATGGCTACACCTTC.

This clone appeared a few times. CDR3 nucleotides: TGTGCCAGCAGTGACTCTAGCGGGGGGGCCAATGAGCAGTTCTTC. Translation gives CASSDSSGGANEQFF. This sequence joins TRBV6-4 and TRBJ2-1, with 11 nucleotides matching TRBD2. After removal of 0 bases from V and 6 bases from J, the junction contained 1 base not matched to a gene. This CDR3 contains 15 residues. Germline-derived CDR1 and CDR2 are MRHNA and SNTAGT.

This chain connects TRBV27 to TRBJ1-5; tentatively, D is TRBD1 (6 bases). This CDR3 contains 15 residues. Germline loops: CDR1 MNHEY, CDR2 SMNVEV (reference sequence). Trimming pared 6 bases from V and 0 bases from J, leaving 12 bases between. The CDR3 nucleotides read TGTGCCAGCAGGGGGGCAGGAAGTAGCAATCAGCCCCAGCATTTT. Its protein product is CASRGAGSSNQPQHF.

The V call is TRBV14, the J call TRBJ1-4; D remains unclear. Germline V gene lookup returns CDR1 SGHDN and CDR2 FVKESK. The CDR3 runs 16 residues. V was pared by 1 base and J by 5 bases, with 14 bases between. The CDR3 nucleotides are TGTGCCAGCAGCCAAGGAGGAGGCCGGAAAAATGAAAAACTGTTTTTT. Its protein is CASSQGGGRKNEKLFF.

This clone was counted between two and nine times. V is TRBV7-2 and J is TRBJ1-1; 8 bases fit TRBD1. The trim removed 5 bases at V and 4 bases at J, leaving 3 bases unmatched. The CDR3 is made up of 13 amino acids. The germline V gene encodes CDR1 SGHTA and CDR2 FQGNSA. In DNA, the CDR3 is TGTGCCAGCAGCCTTACAGGGGGCACTGAAGCTTTCTTT. It translates to CASSLTGGTEAFF.

The chain joins TRBV18 to TRBJ2-2; a weak D match, TRBD1 (6 bases). The CDR3 spans 13 residues. V lost 8 bases and J 5 bases, leaving 12 bases between the germline ends. The V gene's germline CDR1 is KGHSH and CDR2 LQKENI. This chain's CDR3 is CASTRGGTGELFF. The DNA for the CDR3 is TGTGCCAGCACCCGAGGGGGTACCGGGGAGCTGTTTTTT.

The rearrangement joins TRBV4-3 to TRBJ2-5; 7 nucleotides align to TRBD1. This CDR3 has 14 residues. In germline, CDR1 is LGHNA, CDR2 YSLEER. J was trimmed by 3 bases and V by 4 bases; bases with no gene match: 5. The CDR3 region is CASSPRTGEETQYF. CDR3 sequence (DNA): TGCGCCAGCAGCCCCCGAACAGGGGAAGAGACCCAGTACTTC.

The rearrangement joins TRBV29-1 to TRBJ2-5; TRBD2 matches 10 bases. From germline, CDR1 is SQVTM and CDR2 ANQGSEA. Trimming took 4 bases from V and 1 from J; bases not matched to a gene: 0. The CDR3 runs 13 residues. DNA for the CDR3: TGCAGCGTTGCTAGCGGGGGCCAAGAGACCCAGTACTTC. Translating it yields CSVASGGQETQYF.

The chain uses TRBV6-1 and TRBJ1-1; TRBD1 might be the D (6 bases). Germline V gene lookup returns CDR1 MNHNS and CDR2 SASEGT. Between the trimmed V and J ends, which lost 1 base and 10 bases, there was a span of 13 bases. The CDR3 extends over 13 amino acids. CDR3: CASSEDWGRAAFF. CDR3 in DNA: TGTGCCAGCAGTGAAGATTGGGGGCGGGCAGCTTTCTTT.

This chain connects TRBV7-9 to TRBJ1-4; D not resolved. In germline, CDR1 is SEHNR, CDR2 FQNEAQ (reference sequence). Between the trimmed V and J ends, which lost 5 bases and 0 bases, there was a span of 13 bases. The CDR3 runs to 16 residues. CDR3 sequence (DNA): TGTGCCAGCAGCCTAAGAAGACCCGCAACTAATGAAAAACTGTTTTTT. Protein product: CASSLRRPATNEKLFF.

The gene calls are TRBV9 and TRBJ1-4; 7 bases agree with TRBD1. CDR1 and CDR2 from the germline V gene are SGDLS and YYNGEE. This CDR3 region has 16 residues. Trimming cost V 2 bases and J 8 bases; bases outside gene matches: 12. CDR3 amino acids: CASSVSPGTVPEKLFF. The CDR3 bases are TGTGCCAGCAGCGTTTCGCCCGGGACAGTCCCCGAAAAACTGTTTTTT.

The V gene is TRBV19, the J gene TRBJ1-2, with TRBD1 as a possible D gene (6 bases). Trimming took 2 bases from V and 8 from J, leaving 12 bases between them. CDR3 length: 13 amino acids. In germline, CDR1 is LNHDA, CDR2 SQIVND (reference sequence). CDR3 in amino acids: CASSINRVLGYTF. The DNA of the CDR3 is TGTGCCAGTAGTATAAACAGGGTTCTGGGCTACACCTTC.

The chain employs TRBV4-1 and TRBJ2-7; D call uncertain. Trimming took 1 base from V and 3 from J, leaving 7 bases between them. In germline, CDR1 is MGHRA, CDR2 YSYEKL. CDR3 length: 13 residues. The CDR3 is CASSQGSSYEQYF. In DNA, the CDR3 is TGCGCCAGCAGCCAAGGAAGCAGCTACGAGCAGTACTTC.

DNA of the CDR3: TGTGCCAGCACCGCTGGGGGGCCCTACGAGCAGTACTTC. Its protein product is CASTAGGPYEQYF. This sequence joins TRBV28 and TRBJ2-7; TRBD1 or TRBD2 may be the D gene (6 bases each). Germline CDR1 reads MDHEN; CDR2 reads SYDVKM. The germline V and J ends were trimmed by 7 bases and 2 bases, with 12 bases remaining between them. The CDR3 length is 13 residues.

This rearrangement joins TRBV29-1 to TRBJ1-3, with 8 bases matching TRBD1. Germline V gives CDR1 SQVTM, CDR2 ANQGSEA. J was trimmed by 11 bases and V by 4 bases; bases with no gene match: 10. The CDR3 is made up of 13 amino acids. Here the CDR3 DNA reads TGCAGCGTTGCAGGGGGCGTCGGGATGGCCATATATTTT. Translating it yields CSVAGGVGMAIYF.

This chain uses TRBV7-6 with TRBJ1-2; a possible D gene is TRBD1 (6 bases). Trimming took off 5 bases at V and 4 bases at J, with 14 bases between the two ends. Germline CDR1 reads SGHVS; CDR2 reads FNYEAQ. The CDR3 is 14 amino acids. In nucleotides, the CDR3 is TGTGCCAGCAGCAGAGTTGGGGGCGCCTATGGCTACACCTTC. Its translation is CASSRVGGAYGYTF.

V and J are TRBV30 and TRBJ2-3; the match to TRBD2 covers 7 bases. J was trimmed by 4 bases and V by 1 base; bases with no gene match: 5. Germline V gene sequence: CDR1 GTSNPN, CDR2 SVGIG (reference sequence). This CDR3 comprises 14 residues. The DNA of the CDR3 is TGTGCCTGGAGTGCAGGACTAGGCGCAGATACGCAGTATTTT. Residues: CAWSAGLGADTQYF.